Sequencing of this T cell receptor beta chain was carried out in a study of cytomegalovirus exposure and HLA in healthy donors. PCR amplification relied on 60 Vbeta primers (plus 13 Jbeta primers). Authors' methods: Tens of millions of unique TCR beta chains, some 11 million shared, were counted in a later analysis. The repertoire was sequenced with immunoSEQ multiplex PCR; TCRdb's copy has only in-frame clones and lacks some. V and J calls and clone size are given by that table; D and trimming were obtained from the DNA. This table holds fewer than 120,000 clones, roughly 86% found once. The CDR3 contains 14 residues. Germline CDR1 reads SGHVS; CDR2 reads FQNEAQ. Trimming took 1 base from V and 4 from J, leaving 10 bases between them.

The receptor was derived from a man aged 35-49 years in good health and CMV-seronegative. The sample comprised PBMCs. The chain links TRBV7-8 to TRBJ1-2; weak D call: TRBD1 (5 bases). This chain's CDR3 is CASSLGQSLYGYTF. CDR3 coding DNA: TGTGCCAGCAGCTTAGGACAGTCCCTCTATGGCTACACCTTC.